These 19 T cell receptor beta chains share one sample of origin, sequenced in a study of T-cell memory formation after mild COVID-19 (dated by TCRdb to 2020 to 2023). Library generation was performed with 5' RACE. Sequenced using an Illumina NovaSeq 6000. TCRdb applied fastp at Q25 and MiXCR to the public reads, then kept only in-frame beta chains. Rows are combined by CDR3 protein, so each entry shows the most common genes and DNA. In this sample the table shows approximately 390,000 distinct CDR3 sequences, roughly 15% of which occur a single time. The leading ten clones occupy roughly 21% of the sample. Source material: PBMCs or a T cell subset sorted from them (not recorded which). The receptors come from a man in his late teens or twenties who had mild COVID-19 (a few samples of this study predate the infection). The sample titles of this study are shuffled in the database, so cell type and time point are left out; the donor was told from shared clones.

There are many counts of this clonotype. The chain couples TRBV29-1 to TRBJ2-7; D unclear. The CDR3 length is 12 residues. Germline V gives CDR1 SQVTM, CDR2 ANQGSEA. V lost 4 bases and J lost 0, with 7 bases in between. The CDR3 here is CSVGVSSYEQYF. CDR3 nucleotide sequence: TGCAGCGTTGGTGTCAGCTCCTACGAGCAGTACTTC.

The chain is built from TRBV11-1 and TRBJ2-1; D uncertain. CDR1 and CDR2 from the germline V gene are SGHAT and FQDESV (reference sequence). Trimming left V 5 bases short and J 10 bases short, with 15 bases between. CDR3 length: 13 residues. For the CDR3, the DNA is TGTGCCAGCAGCCAGACACCGGGCCCCGAGCAGTTCTTC. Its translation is CASSQTPGPEQFF. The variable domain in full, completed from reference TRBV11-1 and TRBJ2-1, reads EAEVAQSPRYKITEKSQAVAFWCDPISGHATLYWYRQILGQGPELLVQFQDESVVDDSQLPKDRFSAERLKGVDSTLKIQPAELGDSAMYLCASSQTPGPEQFFGPGTRLTVL.

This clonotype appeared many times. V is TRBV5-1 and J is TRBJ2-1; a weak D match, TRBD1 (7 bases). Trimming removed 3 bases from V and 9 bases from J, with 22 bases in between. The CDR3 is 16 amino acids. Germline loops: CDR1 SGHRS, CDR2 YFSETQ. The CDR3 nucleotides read TGCGCCAGCAGCTCCGAACCGGGCGGGACAGTCAGTGAGCAGTTCTTC. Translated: CASSSEPGGTVSEQFF.

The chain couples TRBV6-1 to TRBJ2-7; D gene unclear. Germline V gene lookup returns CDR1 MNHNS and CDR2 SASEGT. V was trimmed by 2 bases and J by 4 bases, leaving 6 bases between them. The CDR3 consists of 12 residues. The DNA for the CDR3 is TGTGCCAGCAGTGAAAGCTTTTACGAGCAGTACGTC. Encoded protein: CASSESFYEQYV.

CDR3 sequence: CASRGGTGSFSGNTIYF. The CDR3, as DNA: TGTGCCAGCAGGGGCGGGACAGGGAGCTTCTCTGGAAACACCATATATTTT. The V call is TRBV6-6, the J call TRBJ1-3; TRBD1 aligns across 9 bases. V shed 6 bases and J 0 bases; nucleotides not matched to a gene: 9. The CDR3 extends over 17 amino acids. The germline gives CDR1 MNHNY, CDR2 SVGAGI (reference sequence).

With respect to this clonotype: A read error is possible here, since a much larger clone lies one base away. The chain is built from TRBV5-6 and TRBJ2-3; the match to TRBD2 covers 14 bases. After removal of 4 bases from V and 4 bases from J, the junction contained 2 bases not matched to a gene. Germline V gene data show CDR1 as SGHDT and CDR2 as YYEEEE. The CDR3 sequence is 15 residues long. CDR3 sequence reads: CASSTGLAGADTQYF. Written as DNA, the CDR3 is TGTGCCAGCAGCACGGGACTAGCGGGGGCAGATACGCAGTATTTT. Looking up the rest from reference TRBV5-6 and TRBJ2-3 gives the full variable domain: DAGVTQSPTHLIKTRGQQVTLRCSPKSGHDTVSWYQQALGQGPQFIFQYYEEEERQRGNFPDRFSGHQFPNYSSELNVNALLLGDSALYLCASSTGLAGADTQYFGPGTRLTVL.

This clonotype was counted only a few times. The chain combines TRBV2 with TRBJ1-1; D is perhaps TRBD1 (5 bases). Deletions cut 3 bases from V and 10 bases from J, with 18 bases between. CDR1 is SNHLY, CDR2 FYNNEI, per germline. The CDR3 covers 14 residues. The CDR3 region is CASSEARGPLRAFF. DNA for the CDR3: TGTGCCAGCAGTGAGGCAAGGGGTCCTCTGCGAGCTTTCTTT.

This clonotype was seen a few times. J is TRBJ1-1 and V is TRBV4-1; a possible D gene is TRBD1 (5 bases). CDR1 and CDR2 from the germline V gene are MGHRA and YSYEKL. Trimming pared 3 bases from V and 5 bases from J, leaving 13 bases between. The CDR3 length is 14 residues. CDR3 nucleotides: TGCGCCAGCAGCCAGTTCCCCAGGGAAACTGAAGCTTTCTTT. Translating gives CASSQFPRETEAFF.

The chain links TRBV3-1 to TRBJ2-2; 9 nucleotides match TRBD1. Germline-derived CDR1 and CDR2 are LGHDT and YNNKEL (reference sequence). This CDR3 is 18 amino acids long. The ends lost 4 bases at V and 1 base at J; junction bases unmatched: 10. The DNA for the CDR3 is TGTGCCAGCAGCCCAGTCCCGGGACAGGGATGGAACACCGGGGAGCTGTTTTTT. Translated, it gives CASSPVPGQGWNTGELFF.

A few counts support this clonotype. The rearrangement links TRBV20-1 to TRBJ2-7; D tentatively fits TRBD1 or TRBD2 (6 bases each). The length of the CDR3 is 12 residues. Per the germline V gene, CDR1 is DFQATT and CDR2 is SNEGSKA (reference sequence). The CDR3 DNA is TGCACCACCCGGGGGCCCTCCTACGAGCAGTACGTC. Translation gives CTTRGPSYEQYV.

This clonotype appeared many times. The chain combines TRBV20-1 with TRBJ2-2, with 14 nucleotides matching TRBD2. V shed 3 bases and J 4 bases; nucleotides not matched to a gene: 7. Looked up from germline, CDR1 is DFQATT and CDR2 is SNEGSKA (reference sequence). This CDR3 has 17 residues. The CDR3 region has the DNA TGCAGTGCTAGCGCGCCGGGACTAGCGGGGGCCACCGGGGAGCTGTTTTTT. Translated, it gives CSASAPGLAGATGELFF.

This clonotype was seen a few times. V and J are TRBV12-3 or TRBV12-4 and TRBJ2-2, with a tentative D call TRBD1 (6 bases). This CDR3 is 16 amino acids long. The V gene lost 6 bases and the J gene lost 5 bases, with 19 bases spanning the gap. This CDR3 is CASRLRQAERTGELFF. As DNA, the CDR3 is TGTGCCAGCAGGTTGCGACAGGCTGAGAGGACCGGGGAGCTGTTTTTT.

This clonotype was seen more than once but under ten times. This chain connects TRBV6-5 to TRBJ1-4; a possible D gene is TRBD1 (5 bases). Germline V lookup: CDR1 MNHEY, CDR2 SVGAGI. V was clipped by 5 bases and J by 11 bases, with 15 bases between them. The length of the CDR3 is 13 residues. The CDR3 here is CASSPFPGGKLFF. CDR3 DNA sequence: TGTGCCAGCAGTCCCTTCCCGGGGGGGAAACTGTTTTTT.

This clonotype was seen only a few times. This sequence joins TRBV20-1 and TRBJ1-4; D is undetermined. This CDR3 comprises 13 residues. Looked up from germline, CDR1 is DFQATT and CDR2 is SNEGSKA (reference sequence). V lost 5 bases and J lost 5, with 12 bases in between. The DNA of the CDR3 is TGCAGTGCTCCCGACCGATTCAATGAAAAACTGTTTTTT. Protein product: CSAPDRFNEKLFF.

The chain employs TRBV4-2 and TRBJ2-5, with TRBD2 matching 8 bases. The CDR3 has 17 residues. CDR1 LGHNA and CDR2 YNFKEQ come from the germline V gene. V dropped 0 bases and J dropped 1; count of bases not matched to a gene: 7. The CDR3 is CASSQDGVAGTQETQYF. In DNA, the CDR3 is TGTGCCAGCAGCCAAGATGGGGTAGCGGGGACCCAAGAGACCCAGTACTTC.

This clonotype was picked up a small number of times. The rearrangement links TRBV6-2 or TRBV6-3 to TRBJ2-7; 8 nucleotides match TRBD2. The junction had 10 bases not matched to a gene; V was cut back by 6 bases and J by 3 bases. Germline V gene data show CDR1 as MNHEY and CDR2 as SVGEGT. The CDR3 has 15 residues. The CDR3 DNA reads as TGTGCCAGCAGACCGGGAGGGGCCGAAATCTACGAGCAGTACTTC. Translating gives CASRPGGAEIYEQYF.

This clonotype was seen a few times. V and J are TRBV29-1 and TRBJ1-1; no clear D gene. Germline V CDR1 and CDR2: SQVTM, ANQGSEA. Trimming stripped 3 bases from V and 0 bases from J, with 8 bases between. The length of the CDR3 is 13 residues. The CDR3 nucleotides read TGCAGCGTTGACGAACGACTGAACACTGAAGCTTTCTTT. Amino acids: CSVDERLNTEAFF.

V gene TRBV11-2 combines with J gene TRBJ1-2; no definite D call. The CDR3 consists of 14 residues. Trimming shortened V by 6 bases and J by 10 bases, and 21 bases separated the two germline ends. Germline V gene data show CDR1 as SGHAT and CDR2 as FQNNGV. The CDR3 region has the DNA TGTGCCAGCAGAGCACTACGAACTGGACTCATCTACACCTTC. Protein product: CASRALRTGLIYTF.

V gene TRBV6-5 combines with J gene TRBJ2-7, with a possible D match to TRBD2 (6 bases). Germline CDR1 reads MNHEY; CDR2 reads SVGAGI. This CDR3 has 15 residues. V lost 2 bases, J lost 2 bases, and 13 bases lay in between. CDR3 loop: CASSYAGGGPYEQYF. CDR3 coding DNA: TGTGCCAGCAGTTACGCCGGCGGAGGGCCCTACGAGCAGTACTTC.